This TCR beta chain was obtained from a study of cytomegalovirus exposure and HLA in healthy donors. Clones were sequenced by immunoSEQ multiplex PCR, and TCRdb holds only the in-frame ones, with some missing. This sample has 100,000 to 150,000 clones, with 95% to 97% found just once. Germline values: CDR1 MDHEN, CDR2 SYDVKM. Trimming cost V 10 bases and J 0 bases; bases outside gene matches: 6. The CDR3 totals 15 residues. General study findings and limits: The authors listed 150 or so TCR beta chains as cytomegalovirus-associated. The authors confirmed in vitro that a few CMV-associated chains were specific for CMV antigens.

With respect to this clone: Its antigen is not identified.

This sequence was found in a man younger than 35 in good health and CMV-seronegative. The sequenced sample consisted of PBMCs. The chain links TRBV28 to TRBJ2-2; 9 bases map to TRBD2. CDR3 bases: TGTGCCATTGGGCCTAGCGGGACGAACACCGGGGAGCTGTTTTTT. Translation gives CAIGPSGTNTGELFF. The complete variable domain, with remaining parts taken from reference TRBV28 and TRBJ2-2, reads DVKVTQSSRYLVKRTGEKVFLECVQDMDHENMFWYRQDPGLGLRLIYFSYDVKMKEKGDIPEGYSVSREKKERFSLILESASTNQTSMYLCAIGPSGTNTGELFFGEGSRLTVL.